Sequencing of this T cell receptor (beta chain) was carried out in a study of Graves' ophthalmopathy and Graves' hyperthyroidism. Across the study: The study drew peripheral blood at initial diagnosis, before any treatment. Whole-study findings and limits: Discrimination between ophthalmopathy and stable hyperthyroidism by a 13-signature model showed nearly 90% sensitivity and 65% to 84% specificity. In blood, most expanded thyroid clonotypes above 0.001 frequency were also detected.

The authors amplified TCR beta CDR3 regions, and they did so from RNA transcripts for repertoire sequencing. Second-round multiplex PCR came after a first-round RT-PCR that employed HTBI primers. TCRdb itself ran the multiplex PCR reads through MiXCR, one entry per CDR3 protein. The sample has around 670,000 distinct CDR3 sequences; 35% to 50% are singletons. Germline assignment: CDR1 SGHVS and CDR2 FQNEAQ. The CDR3 has 18 amino acids. V dropped 5 bases and J dropped 4; count of bases not matched to a gene: 12. The sample holds a few counts of this clonotype. What it binds is not known. Sequencing was done on a sample of peripheral blood. The TCR was taken from an adult man with Graves' ophthalmopathy. J is TRBJ2-5 and V is TRBV7-8, with 14 bases lining up with TRBD2. The CDR3 protein is CASSPQGLAGDEGETQYF. The CDR3 bases are TGTGCCAGCAGCCCCCAGGGACTAGCGGGAGACGAGGGAGAGACCCAGTACTTC.